This entry describes one TCR beta chain. Its target is not known. In TCRdb, the reads were re-called with MiXCR into one record per CDR3 protein. The table includes approximately 910,000 distinct CDR3 sequences, around 29% detected once. The data belong to a study of T cell repertoires in cytomegalovirus infection. Study-wide results and caveats: CMV-specific TCR beta clonotypes restricted by HLA-C dominated the ex vivo response.

Germline trimming cut 6 bases from V and 2 bases from J; bases unmatched to any gene: 8. The germline V gene encodes CDR1 MNHEY and CDR2 SMNVEV (reference sequence). The CDR3 spans 15 residues. The sequence came from a human donor in good health (CMV status not recorded). Some clones in this sample may be carry-over from other donors' samples. Sequenced here: cultured CD8+ T cells from PBMCs, sampled from culture after CMV antigen stimulation. J is TRBJ2-7 and V is TRBV27, with 9 nucleotides matching TRBD1. The CDR3 here is CASRLGGQGPYEQYV. The CDR3 nucleotides read TGTGCCAGCAGACTAGGGGGACAGGGTCCCTACGAGCAGTACGTC.